These T cell receptor beta chains were read from a single sample in a study of response to subunit inactivated influenza vaccine. MiXCR was run by TCRdb on the RT-PCR reads, yielding one entry per CDR3 protein. Counted here are 150,000 to 200,000 distinct CDR3 sequences, roughly 11% occurring once; the ten biggest clones make up roughly an eighth. The starting material was non-naive T cells sorted from PBMCs, obtained roughly 46 days after vaccination. These receptor sequences come from a man aged 50 to 59 who received an inactivated influenza vaccine. CDR3s include the opening cysteine and the closing phenylalanine or tryptophan. D genes are given only for firm matches. Some rows mark clone size as missing; the rest say once, few, many or name a class of expanded clone.

>few|TRBJ2-1|TRBV14|.
CASSPPGSVLNEQFF
TGTGCCAGCAGCCCACCGGGAAGCGTCCTTAATGAGCAGTTCTTC
>many|TRBJ2-1|TRBV20-1|TRBD2
CSARDRGRTSNYYNEQFF
TGCAGTGCTAGAGACAGGGGCCGGACTAGCAACTACTACAATGAGCAGTTCTTC
>few|TRBJ2-2|TRBV20-1|.
CSARHMNTGELFF
TGCAGTGCAAGGCATATGAACACCGGGGAGCTGTTTTTT
>few|TRBJ1-6|TRBV29-1|TRBD1
CSVVETGGNSPLHF
TGCAGCGTTGTAGAGACAGGGGGAAATTCACCCCTCCACTTT
>many|TRBJ2-3|TRBV28|.
CASSLSAGLGDTQYF
TGTGCCAGCAGTTTATCTGCGGGACTCGGAGATACGCAGTATTTT
>few|TRBJ2-7|TRBV10-2|TRBD1
CASSGGQGLVQYF
TGCGCCAGCAGTGGAGGACAGGGGTTAGTGCAGTACTTC
>.|TRBJ2-7|TRBV5-1|.
CASSLGGVAGHEQYF
TGCGCCAGCAGCTTGGGAGGGGTGGCGGGCCACGAGCAGTACTTC
>.|TRBJ1-1|TRBV4-3|TRBD1
CASSQGGQVPTEAFF
TGCGCCAGCAGCCAAGGAGGACAGGTTCCCACTGAAGCTTTCTTT
>few|TRBJ2-1|TRBV29-1|TRBD2
CSVETSGRGGEQFF
TGCAGCGTTGAAACTAGCGGGAGGGGCGGGGAGCAGTTCTTC
>few|TRBJ1-6|TRBV7-8|.
CASSPLGRDNSPLHF
TGTGCCAGCAGCCCCTTGGGCAGAGATAATTCACCCCTCCACTTT
>.|TRBJ1-1|TRBV7-9|.
CASSHSSTEAFF
TGTGCCAGCAGCCATAGTAGCACTGAAGCTTTCTTT
>.|TRBJ1-5|TRBV6-1|TRBD1
CASRPTGVNQPQHF
TGTGCCAGCAGGCCCACAGGGGTTAATCAGCCCCAGCATTTT
>few|TRBJ1-1|TRBV30|.
CAWNDRRMNTEAFF
TGTGCCTGGAACGACCGAAGAATGAACACTGAAGCTTTCTTT
>.|TRBJ2-2|TRBV3-1|TRBD2
CASSQGLGLAGETGELFF
TGTGCCAGCAGCCAAGGGCTCGGACTAGCGGGGGAGACCGGGGAGCTGTTTTTT
>few|TRBJ1-3|TRBV4-3|TRBD1
CASSQGGQRTGNTIYF
TGCGCCAGCAGCCAAGGGGGACAGAGAACGGGAAACACCATATATTTT
>.|TRBJ2-7|TRBV12-3/TRBV12-4|TRBD1
CASNGTGGNHEQYF
TGTGCCAGCAACGGGACAGGGGGTAATCACGAGCAGTACTTC
>.|TRBJ2-2|TRBV18|.
CASSPTGNTGELFF
TGTGCCAGCTCACCGACGGGAAACACCGGGGAGCTGTTTTTT
>.|TRBJ2-7|TRBV20-1|TRBD2
CSASPSGLTYEQYF
TGCAGTGCTAGCCCTAGCGGTTTGACCTACGAGCAGTACTTC
>.|TRBJ2-2|TRBV3-1|TRBD2
CASSQDSSGGPGELFF
TGTGCCAGCAGCCAAGATTCTAGCGGGGGGCCCGGGGAGCTGTTTTTT
>many|TRBJ1-5|TRBV20-1|.
CSAKRDSDNQPQHF
TGCAGTGCCAAGCGCGACAGTGACAATCAGCCCCAGCATTTT
>few|TRBJ1-1|TRBV7-2|.
CASSPPPRQNTEAFF
TGTGCCAGCAGCCCGCCACCCCGACAGAACACTGAAGCTTTCTTT
>few|TRBJ2-3|TRBV9|.
CASSVALGGYTDTQYF
TGTGCCAGCAGCGTAGCCTTGGGCGGATACACAGATACGCAGTATTTT
>.|TRBJ1-1|TRBV11-2|.
CASSHRESTEAFF
TGTGCCAGCAGCCACAGGGAATCCACTGAAGCTTTCTTT
>many|TRBJ2-1|TRBV7-2|TRBD2
CASSLAMGLEKFF
TGTGCCAGCAGCTTAGCCATGGGACTAGAGAAGTTCTTC
>.|TRBJ2-2|TRBV24-1|.
CATTTLGGELFF
TGTGCCACCACTACCTTAGGCGGGGAGCTGTTTTTT
>many|TRBJ1-4|TRBV12-3/TRBV12-4|.
CASSQSGEKLFF
TGTGCCAGCAGTCAGTCGGGGGAAAAACTGTTTTTT
>few|TRBJ2-1|TRBV20-1|TRBD2
CSARDLLLAGGIYNEQFF
TGCAGTGCTAGAGATCTGCTACTAGCGGGAGGGATCTACAATGAGCAGTTCTTC
>.|TRBJ2-1|TRBV20-1|TRBD2
CSATLGGLYNEQFF
TGCAGTGCTACTTTGGGGGGACTATACAATGAGCAGTTCTTC
>many|TRBJ1-1|TRBV12-3/TRBV12-4|.
CASSPTARAGTEAFF
TGTGCCAGCAGCCCAACCGCCAGGGCGGGCACTGAAGCTTTCTTT
>few|TRBJ2-3|TRBV5-4|TRBD1
CASSMGQITDTQYF
TGTGCCAGCAGCATGGGACAGATCACAGATACGCAGTATTTT
>.|TRBJ1-2|TRBV6-2/TRBV6-3|TRBD1
CASSYGGGAYGYTF
TGTGCCAGCAGTTACGGAGGGGGCGCCTATGGCTACACCTTC
>.|TRBJ2-2|TRBV9|TRBD2
CASSPTSGTGELFF
TGTGCCAGCAGCCCGACTAGCGGGACCGGGGAGCTGTTTTTT
>few|TRBJ1-5|TRBV7-8|.
CASSLSIQPQHF
TGTGCCAGCAGCCTATCCATACAGCCCCAGCATTTT
>.|TRBJ1-6|TRBV6-1|.
CASSAGSSSYNSPLHF
TGTGCCAGCAGTGCCGGGTCCAGCTCCTATAATTCACCCCTCCACTTT
>.|TRBJ2-7|TRBV3-1|TRBD2
CASRPSGGSYEQYF
TGTGCCAGCAGACCGAGCGGGGGTTCCTACGAGCAGTACTTC
>few|TRBJ1-2|TRBV2|.
CASRANPRGYGYTF
TGTGCCAGCAGGGCTAACCCCCGGGGCTATGGCTACACCTTC
>.|TRBJ2-7|TRBV20-1|TRBD1
CSAYNRDRGSYEQYF
TGCAGTGCATATAACCGGGACAGGGGGTCCTACGAGCAGTACTTC
>.|TRBJ2-3|TRBV6-6|.
CASLSSWDTQYF
TGTGCCAGTCTTTCTAGCTGGGATACGCAGTATTTT
>few|TRBJ1-6|TRBV4-3|TRBD1
CASSQEGGRGVYSPLHF
TGCGCCAGCAGCCAAGAAGGGGGCAGGGGTGTATATTCACCCCTCCACTTT
>many|TRBJ2-5|TRBV20-1|.
CSARVWGSLETQYF
TGCAGTGCTAGAGTTTGGGGGAGTCTGGAGACCCAGTACTTC
>many|TRBJ2-7|TRBV10-3|.
CAISESAYYEQYF
TGTGCCATCAGTGAGTCTGCCTACTACGAGCAGTACTTC
>few|TRBJ2-7|TRBV12-3/TRBV12-4|TRBD1
CASSATGTVEQYF
TGTGCCAGCAGCGCGACGGGGACAGTTGAGCAGTACTTC
>many|TRBJ2-1|TRBV12-3/TRBV12-4|.
CATRASDNEQFF
TGTGCCACCAGGGCCAGCGACAATGAGCAGTTCTTC
>.|TRBJ2-5|TRBV20-1|TRBD1
CSANLGQGLETQYF
TGCAGTGCTAACCTCGGACAGGGGTTGGAGACCCAGTACTTC
>.|TRBJ2-1|TRBV5-5|TRBD2
CASSVSLAGSLDEQFF
TGTGCCAGCAGCGTGTCACTAGCGGGAAGCCTTGATGAGCAGTTCTTC
>.|TRBJ2-7|TRBV6-2/TRBV6-3|.
CAGSFPGGNYEQYF
TGTGCCGGCAGCTTCCCTGGAGGGAACTACGAGCAGTACTTC
>many|TRBJ1-4|TRBV9|.
CASSVDGTTNEKLFF
TGTGCCAGCAGCGTAGACGGAACAACTAATGAAAAACTGTTTTTT
>many|TRBJ2-2|TRBV29-1|.
CSVARTVAGELFF
TGCAGCGTCGCTCGGACGGTAGCCGGGGAGCTGTTTTTT
>few|TRBJ2-3|TRBV7-2|.
CASSPGDTGTDTQYF
TGTGCCAGCAGCCCCGGGGACACAGGGACAGATACGCAGTATTTT
>few|TRBJ2-2|TRBV11-2|.
CASSQDGFGELFF
TGTGCCAGCAGCCAGGACGGTTTTGGGGAGCTGTTTTTT
>.|TRBJ1-1|TRBV9|.
CASSVHLNTEAFF
TGTGCCAGCAGCGTGCACTTGAACACTGAAGCTTTCTTT
>few|TRBJ1-1|TRBV27|.
CASSPTGLGAEAFF
TGTGCCAGCAGTCCAACGGGACTAGGGGCTGAAGCTTTCTTT
>.|TRBJ2-7|TRBV7-2|TRBD2
CASSLGGAGGSEQYF
TGTGCCAGCAGCTTAGGAGGAGCGGGAGGATCCGAGCAGTACTTC
>once|TRBJ2-3|TRBV7-2|.
CASSLSTGLTDTQYF
TGTGCCAGCAGCTTAAGTACGGGACTCACAGATACGCAGTATTTT
>.|TRBJ2-5|TRBV6-2/TRBV6-3|.
CASSSAAEGPETQYF
TGTGCCAGCAGCTCAGCAGCGGAGGGCCCGGAGACCCAGTACTTC